Below, 6 T cell receptor beta chains from the same sample are listed, as sequenced in a study of blood T cell repertoires in COVID-19. TCRdb keeps only in-frame clones here, not all; method: immunoSEQ multiplex PCR. The sample yields 150,000 or so clones, about 79% seen once. Material: peripheral blood. Every receptor here comes from a woman in her forties or fifties in a cohort sampled during active or convalescent COVID-19.

This chain connects TRBV7-7 to TRBJ2-5; no reliable D call. This CDR3 comprises 14 residues. V dropped 5 bases and J dropped 1 base, with 11 bases sitting between them. Germline V gene data show CDR1 as SSHAT and CDR2 as FNYEAQ (reference sequence). The CDR3 DNA follows: TGTGCCAGCAGCCCTAGTCCACTCCAAGAGACCCAGTACTTC. It yields the protein CASSPSPLQETQYF.

The genes are TRBV27 and TRBJ2-1; 9 bases are shared with TRBD1. The CDR3 runs to 15 residues. V shed 3 bases, J shed 2 bases, and the junction held 2 bases outside the gene matches. Germline-derived CDR1 and CDR2 are MNHEY and SMNVEV (reference sequence). The DNA of the CDR3 is TGTGCCAGCAGTTTGGGACAGGGCCCCTACAATGAGCAGTTCTTC. This codes for CASSLGQGPYNEQFF.

J is TRBJ1-2 and V is TRBV21-1. TRBV21-1 is termed a pseudogene. This CDR3 contains 14 residues. Written as DNA, the CDR3 is TGTGCCAGCAGCAAAAGGAATAGAGGGTATGGCTACACCTTC. Amino acid sequence: CASSKRNRGYGYTF.

This chain uses TRBV29-1 with TRBJ1-3, with D hard to call. From germline, CDR1 is SQVTM and CDR2 ANQGSEA. Trimming took off 5 bases at V and 1 base at J, with 12 bases between the two ends. The CDR3 consists of 14 residues. The CDR3 sequence is CSVLPGGSGNTIYF. CDR3 nucleotide sequence: TGCAGCGTTCTCCCCGGAGGGTCTGGAAACACCATATATTTT.

The chain joins TRBV4-1 to TRBJ2-1, with D unclear. The CDR3 length is 12 residues. The V gene's germline CDR1 is MGHRA and CDR2 YSYEKL. The germline V and J ends were trimmed by 1 base and 9 bases, with 7 bases remaining between them. The CDR3 bases are TGCGCCAGCAGCCAAGTTCTTAGTGAGCAGTTCTTC. Translated: CASSQVLSEQFF.

The chain combines TRBV3-1 (or the pseudogene TRBV3-2) with TRBJ1-2; no definite D call. V was shortened by 1 base and J by 6 bases, with 15 bases between the two germline ends. This CDR3 is built from 15 residues. CDR1 and CDR2 (germline): LGHDT, YNNKEL (reference sequence). CDR3 amino acids: CASSQGSVAVNGYTF. The CDR3 nucleotides read TGTGCCAGCAGCCAAGGGTCCGTGGCCGTCAATGGCTACACCTTC.